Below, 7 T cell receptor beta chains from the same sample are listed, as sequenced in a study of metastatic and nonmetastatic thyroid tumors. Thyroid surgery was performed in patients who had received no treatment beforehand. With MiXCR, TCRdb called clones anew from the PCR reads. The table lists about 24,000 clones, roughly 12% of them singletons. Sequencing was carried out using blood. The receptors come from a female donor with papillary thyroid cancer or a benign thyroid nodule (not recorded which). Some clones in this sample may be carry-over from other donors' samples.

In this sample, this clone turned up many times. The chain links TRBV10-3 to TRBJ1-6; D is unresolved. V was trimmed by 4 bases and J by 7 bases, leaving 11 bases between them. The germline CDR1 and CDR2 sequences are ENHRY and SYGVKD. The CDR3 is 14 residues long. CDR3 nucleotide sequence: TGTGCCATCAGTGGAACGGAAAGGAATTCACCCCTCCACTTT. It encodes CAISGTERNSPLHF.

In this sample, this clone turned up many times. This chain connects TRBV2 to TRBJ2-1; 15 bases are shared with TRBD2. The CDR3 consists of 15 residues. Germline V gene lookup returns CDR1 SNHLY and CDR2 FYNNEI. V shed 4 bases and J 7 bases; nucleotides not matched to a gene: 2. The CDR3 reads CASSGTSGRVNEQFF. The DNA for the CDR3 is TGTGCCAGCAGTGGGACTAGCGGGAGGGTAAATGAGCAGTTCTTC. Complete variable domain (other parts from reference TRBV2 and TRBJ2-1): EPEVTQTPSHQVTQMGQEVILRCVPISNHLYFYWYRQILGQKVEFLVSFYNNEISEKSEIFDDQFSVERPDGSNFTLKIRSTKLEDSAMYFCASSGTSGRVNEQFFGPGTRLTVL.

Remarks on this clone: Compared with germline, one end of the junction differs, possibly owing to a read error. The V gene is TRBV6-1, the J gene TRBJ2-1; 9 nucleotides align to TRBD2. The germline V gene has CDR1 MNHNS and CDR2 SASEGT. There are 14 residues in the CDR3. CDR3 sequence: CASSFSGGYDEQFF. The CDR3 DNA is TGTGCCAGCAGTTTTAGCGGGGGATACGATGAACAGTTCTTC.

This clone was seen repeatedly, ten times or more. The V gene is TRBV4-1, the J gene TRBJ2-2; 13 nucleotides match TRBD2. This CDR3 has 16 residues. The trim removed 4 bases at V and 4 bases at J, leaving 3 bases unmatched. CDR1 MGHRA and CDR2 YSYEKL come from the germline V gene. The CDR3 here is CASSPRLAGGTGELFF. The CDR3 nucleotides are TGCGCCAGCAGCCCCCGACTAGCGGGAGGCACCGGGGAGCTGTTTTTT.

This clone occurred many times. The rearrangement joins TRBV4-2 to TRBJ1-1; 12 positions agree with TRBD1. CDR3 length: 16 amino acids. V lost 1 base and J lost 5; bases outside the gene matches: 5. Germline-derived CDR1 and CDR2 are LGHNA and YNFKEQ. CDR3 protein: CASSQAGTGGLTEAFF. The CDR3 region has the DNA TGTGCCAGCAGCCAAGCCGGGACAGGGGGCCTTACTGAAGCTTTCTTT.

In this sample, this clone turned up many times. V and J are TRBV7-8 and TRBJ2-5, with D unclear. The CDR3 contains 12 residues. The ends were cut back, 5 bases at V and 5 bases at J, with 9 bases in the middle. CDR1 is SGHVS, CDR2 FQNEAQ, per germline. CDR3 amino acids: CASSVSGETQYF. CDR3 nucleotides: TGTGCCAGCAGCGTGAGTGGGGAGACCCAGTACTTC.

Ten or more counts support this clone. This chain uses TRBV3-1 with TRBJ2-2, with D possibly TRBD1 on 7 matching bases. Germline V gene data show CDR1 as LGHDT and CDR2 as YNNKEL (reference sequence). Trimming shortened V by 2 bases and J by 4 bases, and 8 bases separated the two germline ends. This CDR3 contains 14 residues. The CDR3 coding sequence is TGTGCCAGCAGCCAACAGGGGGGCACCGGGGAGCTGTTTTTT. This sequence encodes CASSQQGGTGELFF.